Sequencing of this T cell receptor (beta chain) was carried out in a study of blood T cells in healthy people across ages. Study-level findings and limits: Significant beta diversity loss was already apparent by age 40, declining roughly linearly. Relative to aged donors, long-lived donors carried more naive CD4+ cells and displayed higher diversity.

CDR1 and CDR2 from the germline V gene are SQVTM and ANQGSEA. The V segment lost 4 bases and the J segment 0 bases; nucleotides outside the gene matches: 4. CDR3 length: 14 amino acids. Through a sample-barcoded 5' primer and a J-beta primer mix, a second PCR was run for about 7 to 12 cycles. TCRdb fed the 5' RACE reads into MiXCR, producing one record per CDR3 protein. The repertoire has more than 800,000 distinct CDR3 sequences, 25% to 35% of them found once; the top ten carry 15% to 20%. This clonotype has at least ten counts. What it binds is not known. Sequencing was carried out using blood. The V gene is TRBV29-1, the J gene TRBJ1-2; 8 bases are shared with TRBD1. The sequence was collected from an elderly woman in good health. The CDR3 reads CSVATGGTNYGYTF. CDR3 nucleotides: TGCAGCGTTGCTACAGGGGGGACTAACTATGGCTACACCTTC.